The rows below give T cell receptor beta chains drawn from one sample of a study of blood T cells in healthy people across ages. TCRdb re-analysed the 5' RACE reads in MiXCR, keeping a single row per CDR3 protein. The table shows over 1.5 million distinct CDR3 sequences, with just under 50% occurring only once. The sequencing sample was made of blood. All receptors come from a woman in her thirties or forties in good health. CDR3s leave out the opening cysteine and the closing phenylalanine or tryptophan. A row's size may be missing; if present it is once, few, many or a size class.

V gene: TRBV12-5; J gene: TRBJ2-5; clone size: few; CDR3 protein: ASGLHSGGPRGETQY
V gene: TRBV11-1; J gene: TRBJ1-1; clone size: NA; CDR3 protein: ASSFTTNTEAF
V gene: TRBV7-9; J gene: TRBJ2-1; clone size: NA; CDR3 protein: ASSWGRLTHNEQF
V gene: TRBV6-2/TRBV6-3; J gene: TRBJ2-7; clone size: NA; CDR3 protein: ASSDQVTRGEQY
V gene: TRBV15; J gene: TRBJ2-2; clone size: NA; CDR3 protein: ATSRAGGELF
V gene: TRBV20-1; J gene: TRBJ2-1; clone size: NA; CDR3 protein: SAETRNSYNEQF
V gene: TRBV29-1; J gene: TRBJ2-1; clone size: NA; CDR3 protein: SVPWAGGYNGQF
V gene: TRBV29-1; J gene: TRBJ2-1; clone size: NA; CDR3 protein: SVGIDQRHNNEQF
V gene: TRBV20-1; J gene: TRBJ1-2; clone size: NA; CDR3 protein: SARDLGRANYGYT
V gene: TRBV6-6; J gene: TRBJ1-6; clone size: NA; CDR3 protein: ASISEGRRALH
V gene: TRBV12-3/TRBV12-4; J gene: TRBJ2-3; clone size: NA; CDR3 protein: ASRSGTSGAADTQY
V gene: TRBV6-5; J gene: TRBJ2-4; clone size: NA; CDR3 protein: ASSYSKLAGVRNIQY
V gene: TRBV7-2; J gene: TRBJ2-5; clone size: once; CDR3 protein: ASAVDREETQY
V gene: TRBV20-1; J gene: TRBJ1-2; clone size: NA; CDR3 protein: SARNPGQNYGYT
V gene: TRBV7-2; J gene: TRBJ2-5; clone size: few; CDR3 protein: ASRVGRVWETQY
V gene: TRBV20-1; J gene: TRBJ2-5; clone size: few; CDR3 protein: SATAGGLGETQY
V gene: TRBV28; J gene: TRBJ2-1; clone size: few; CDR3 protein: ASSPQERGGYNEQF
V gene: TRBV3-1; J gene: TRBJ2-1; clone size: NA; CDR3 protein: ASSQVSGGHNEQF
V gene: TRBV20-1; J gene: TRBJ1-2; clone size: few; CDR3 protein: SARLIRDRGGANYGYT
V gene: TRBV27; J gene: TRBJ1-2; clone size: few; CDR3 protein: ASSSGQFDYGYT
V gene: TRBV7-6; J gene: TRBJ1-2; clone size: NA; CDR3 protein: ASSLAYQSSTGEYGYT
V gene: TRBV10-3; J gene: TRBJ2-1; clone size: NA; CDR3 protein: AIRAQGREQF
V gene: TRBV12-5; J gene: TRBJ2-3; clone size: NA; CDR3 protein: ASGLATGVNTDTQY
V gene: TRBV27; J gene: TRBJ2-3; clone size: NA; CDR3 protein: ASSSGLAGETLLGTDTQY
V gene: TRBV7-9; J gene: TRBJ2-5; clone size: NA; CDR3 protein: ASSPYGGFGETQY